The T cell receptor (beta chain) described here comes from a study of T cell repertoires and HLA-DP antigens. Study findings and constraints: Antigen presentation used HeLa cells, with total CD4+ cells responding. No separate analysis of naive versus memory CD4+ cells was done. Against one allele, clones undetected before culture averaged about 34%; against the other, 50.6%.

A remark on this clone: Its antigen is unidentified.

The table came from immunoSEQ multiplex PCR; TCRdb's copy has only in-frame clones and leaves some out. The sample carries some 120,000 clones, around 93% recorded once. CDR1 is SGHDT, CDR2 YYEEEE, per germline. The CDR3 sequence is 16 residues long. The ends lost 0 bases at V and 4 bases at J; junction bases unmatched: 2. The sample consisted of CD4+ T cells from PBMCs. The sequence was collected from a woman aged 18-29 years in good health and CMV-seronegative. J is TRBJ1-6 and V is TRBV5-6; 9 bases align to TRBD1. The DNA of the CDR3 is TGTGCCAGCAGCTTGGGGGACAGGGTTTATAATTCACCCCTCCACTTT. Translating gives CASSLGDRVYNSPLHF.